This T cell receptor beta chain appears in the sequencing data of a study of blood T cell repertoires in COVID-19. Background on the study: Acute and convalescent COVID-19 samples came from the United States, Italy and Spain. PBMCs, B-cell-depleted T cells, or T cells provided the cDNA or gDNA that made up the material.

Trimming removed 2 bases at V and 4 bases at J, with 11 bases between. In germline, CDR1 is SGHAT, CDR2 FQNNGV. This CDR3 spans 14 amino acids. In the original analysis: Estimation of nucleated cell counts was performed using reference gene primer amplification. Assay: immunoSEQ multiplex PCR; the TCRdb copy retains only in-frame clones and omits some. D and trimming come from the DNA, and the V and J calls and clone size come from that table. The repertoire holds around 140,000 clones, with under 90% as singletons. Sequences were obtained from peripheral blood. V usage is TRBV11-2 and J usage is TRBJ1-1; D might be TRBD1 (6 bases). This sequence originates from a woman in her sixties with active or convalescent COVID-19. In DNA form, the CDR3 reads TGTGCCAGCAGCTTACAAGGGGGTGGCACTGAAGCTTTCTTT. Residues: CASSLQGGGTEAFF.